Below are 21 T cell receptor beta chains sequenced from a single sample in a study of blood T cell repertoires in COVID-19. Only in-frame clones appear in the TCRdb table, and some are missing; sequencing was by immunoSEQ multiplex PCR. The sample holds 180,000 or so clones, approximately 85% seen once. What was sequenced was peripheral blood. The receptors derive from a human donor with active or convalescent COVID-19. The donor label of this sample is uncertain.

The J gene is TRBJ2-4, the V gene TRBV18, with TRBD1 identical over 9 bases. J was trimmed by 3 bases and V by 0 bases; bases with no gene match: 6. This CDR3 contains 17 residues. In germline, CDR1 is KGHSH, CDR2 LQKENI. The CDR3 sequence: CASSPPDRGTGKNIQYF. The CDR3 nucleotides read TGTGCCAGCTCACCACCCGACAGGGGGACGGGCAAAAACATTCAGTACTTC.

The chain couples TRBV9 to TRBJ2-7, with 13 bases matching TRBD2. V was pared by 4 bases and J by 6 bases, with 10 bases of the junction left unmatched. The V gene's germline CDR1 is SGDLS and CDR2 YYNGEE. The CDR3 sequence is 16 residues long. The CDR3 loop is CASSFGTSGALSEQYF. Written as DNA, the CDR3 is TGTGCCAGCAGCTTCGGGACTAGCGGGGCCCTCTCCGAGCAGTACTTC.

The genes are TRBV11-2 and TRBJ2-7; 9 nucleotides agree with TRBD1. Trimming cost V 2 bases and J 3 bases; bases outside gene matches: 14. The CDR3 is 18 residues long. Germline V gene data show CDR1 as SGHAT and CDR2 as FQNNGV. The CDR3 DNA follows: TGTGCCAGCAGCTTAAACACAGGGGGCGCGGACTCTTACTACGAGCAGTACTTC. Residues: CASSLNTGGADSYYEQYF.

The CDR3 sequence is CASTVLREDLHF. The CDR3 nucleotides read TGTGCCAGCACGGTTCTTCGGGAAGACCTCCACTTT. The rearrangement uses TRBV2 and TRBJ1-6, with D hard to call. The V end lost 7 bases, the J end lost 15 bases, and 16 bases lay between the germline ends. CDR3 length: 12 residues. From germline, CDR1 is SNHLY and CDR2 FYNNEI.

A single count supports this clone. The chain links TRBV2 to TRBJ1-1, with TRBD1 matching 10 bases. Unmatched junction bases numbered 8, after V lost 8 bases and J lost 2 bases. The CDR3 is 15 amino acids. CDR1 and CDR2 from the germline V gene are SNHLY and FYNNEI. The CDR3 DNA reads as TGTGCCAGCGGCGACAGGGGGCGGGTTAACACTGAAGCTTTCTTT. Its protein product is CASGDRGRVNTEAFF.

As for this clone: This sample also contains other DNA sequences that code for the same CDR3. This chain connects TRBV19 to TRBJ1-1, with a tentative D call TRBD1 (6 bases). The V gene lost 3 bases and the J gene lost 0 bases, with 11 bases spanning the gap. Looked up from germline, CDR1 is LNHDA and CDR2 is SQIVND (reference sequence). This CDR3 is 15 amino acids long. CDR3 loop: CASSIGRGMNTEAFF. CDR3 DNA: TGTGCCAGTAGTATTGGGAGGGGGATGAACACTGAAGCTTTCTTT.

The V call is TRBV6-6, the J call TRBJ2-2; D unresolved. There are 14 residues in the CDR3. The V and J ends lost 5 bases and 3 bases respectively, with 10 bases between them. Germline values: CDR1 MNHNY, CDR2 SVGAGI (reference sequence). The CDR3 sequence: CASSLLPDTGELFF. DNA for the CDR3: TGTGCCAGCAGTCTCCTCCCCGACACCGGGGAGCTGTTTTTT.

This chain uses TRBV6-5 with TRBJ2-7; 7 nucleotides agree with TRBD1. Germline-derived CDR1 and CDR2 are MNHEY and SVGAGI. With 2 bases clipped from V and 4 bases from J, the junction kept 5 bases outside the gene matches. This CDR3 has 14 amino acids. The DNA of the CDR3 is TGTGCCAGCAGTTACGGTCCCAGGGGGTACGAGCAGTACTTC. Protein sequence: CASSYGPRGYEQYF.

Ten or more counts support this clone. This sequence joins TRBV3-1 (or the pseudogene TRBV3-2) and TRBJ2-3; no definite D call. V was clipped by 4 bases and J by 2 bases, with 13 bases between them. Germline loops: CDR1 LGHDT, CDR2 YNNKEL (reference sequence). CDR3 size: 15 residues. The CDR3 protein is CASSPHATNTDTQYF. Here the CDR3 DNA reads TGTGCCAGCAGCCCCCATGCCACAAACACAGATACGCAGTATTTT.

The chain couples TRBV5-6 to TRBJ2-7; no clear D. The CDR3 totals 12 residues. CDR1 is SGHDT and CDR2 is YYEEEE in the germline V gene. V lost 2 bases and J 3 bases, leaving 6 bases between the germline ends. The CDR3 is CASSFRSYEQYF. The CDR3 DNA reads as TGTGCCAGCAGCTTCCGGAGCTACGAGCAGTACTTC.

J is TRBJ1-2 and V is TRBV3-1 (or the pseudogene TRBV3-2); tentatively, D is TRBD1 (5 bases). In germline, CDR1 is LGHDT, CDR2 YNNKEL (reference sequence). The V end was cut by 1 base, the J end by 6 bases, with 9 bases between. The CDR3 contains 13 residues. CDR3 sequence (DNA): TGTGCCAGCAGCCAAGGGGGGGACCATGGCTACACCTTC. As protein: CASSQGGDHGYTF.

The chain couples TRBV11-2 to TRBJ2-3, with 8 nucleotides matching TRBD1. Trimming cost V 2 bases and J 5 bases; bases outside gene matches: 18. Germline lookup yields CDR1 SGHAT and CDR2 FQNNGV. The CDR3 totals 19 residues. DNA of the CDR3: TGTGCCAGCAGCTTATCGAGCAGGTTCCAGGGGGCCCCTGGAGATACGCAGTATTTT. The encoded protein is CASSLSSRFQGAPGDTQYF.

This chain joins TRBV5-5 and TRBJ1-2, with 8 bases matching TRBD1. V lost 0 bases, J lost 8 bases, and 6 bases stayed unmatched. The CDR3 loop spans 14 amino acids. Germline CDR1 and CDR2: SGHKS and YYEKEE (reference sequence). CDR3 coding DNA: TGTGCCAGCAGCTTGGGTCAGGGGGCGCACGGCTACACCTTC. This translates into CASSLGQGAHGYTF.

The chain links TRBV9 to TRBJ2-3, with TRBD1 as a possible D gene (5 bases). This CDR3 is built from 13 residues. CDR1 is SGDLS, CDR2 YYNGEE, per germline. The germline V and J ends were trimmed by 7 bases and 5 bases, with 14 bases remaining between them. The CDR3 DNA is TGTGCCAGCTCCCGGACACCCGGAGATACGCAGTATTTT. This sequence encodes CASSRTPGDTQYF.

V is TRBV18 and J is TRBJ2-2; possibly TRBD1 for D (5 bases). CDR3 length: 14 residues. Germline CDR1 reads KGHSH; CDR2 reads LQKENI. Trimming left V 1 base short and J 5 bases short, with 8 bases between. In DNA form, the CDR3 reads TGTGCCAGCTCACCACAGGCAGGGACCGGGGAGCTGTTTTTT. Protein: CASSPQAGTGELFF.

This chain links TRBV2 with TRBJ1-6; D not resolved. Germline V gene data show CDR1 as SNHLY and CDR2 as FYNNEI. The CDR3 sequence is 14 residues long. The ends were cut back, 7 bases at V and 6 bases at J, with 13 bases in the middle. CDR3 bases: TGTGCCAGCAAGGTCGGGGAGTTTAATTCACCCCTCCACTTT. This translates into CASKVGEFNSPLHF.

The DNA for the CDR3 is TGTGCCAGCAGCCCCTACGGGAGATACAATGAGCAGTTCTTC. Its protein is CASSPYGRYNEQFF. The V and J genes are TRBV5-6 and TRBJ2-1, with TRBD2 as a possible D gene (6 bases). This CDR3 has 14 amino acids. The germline gives CDR1 SGHDT, CDR2 YYEEEE. The ends were cut back, 4 bases at V and 4 bases at J, with 12 bases in the middle.

J is TRBJ1-2 and V is TRBV7-3; TRBD1 might be the D (5 bases). The germline V gene encodes CDR1 SGHTA and CDR2 FQGTGA. This CDR3 region has 13 residues. The V end was cut by 4 bases, the J end by 7 bases, with 13 bases between. CDR3 loop: CASSSDVRGGYTF. The CDR3, as DNA: TGTGCCAGCAGCTCGGACGTTAGGGGTGGCTACACCTTC.

This clone came up once. V is TRBV7-3 and J is TRBJ2-1, with 9 bases matching TRBD2. J was trimmed by 7 bases and V by 6 bases; bases with no gene match: 13. The CDR3 extends over 16 amino acids. The germline V gene encodes CDR1 SGHTA and CDR2 FQGTGA. In DNA, the CDR3 is TGTGCCAGCAGTCCACTTAGCGGGAGTAAGTTTAATGAGCAGTTCTTC. Translating gives CASSPLSGSKFNEQFF.

This chain joins TRBV3-1 (or the pseudogene TRBV3-2) and TRBJ2-7, with TRBD2 as a possible D gene (6 bases). CDR1 is LGHDT and CDR2 is YNNKEL in the germline V gene (reference sequence). The V gene lost 8 bases and the J gene lost 2 bases, with 13 bases spanning the gap. CDR3 length: 13 residues. As DNA, the CDR3 is TGTGCCAGCGAGGGCGGGACCACCTACGAGCAGTACTTC. This translates into CASEGGTTYEQYF.

This chain uses TRBV28 with TRBJ1-2; the match to TRBD1 covers 9 bases. The germline V gene has CDR1 MDHEN and CDR2 SYDVKM. V shed 6 bases, J shed 5 bases, and the junction held 13 bases outside the gene matches. This CDR3 is 16 amino acids long. The CDR3: CASRWDRAPTLYGYTF. CDR3 sequence (DNA): TGTGCCAGCAGGTGGGACAGGGCGCCAACATTATATGGCTACACCTTC.